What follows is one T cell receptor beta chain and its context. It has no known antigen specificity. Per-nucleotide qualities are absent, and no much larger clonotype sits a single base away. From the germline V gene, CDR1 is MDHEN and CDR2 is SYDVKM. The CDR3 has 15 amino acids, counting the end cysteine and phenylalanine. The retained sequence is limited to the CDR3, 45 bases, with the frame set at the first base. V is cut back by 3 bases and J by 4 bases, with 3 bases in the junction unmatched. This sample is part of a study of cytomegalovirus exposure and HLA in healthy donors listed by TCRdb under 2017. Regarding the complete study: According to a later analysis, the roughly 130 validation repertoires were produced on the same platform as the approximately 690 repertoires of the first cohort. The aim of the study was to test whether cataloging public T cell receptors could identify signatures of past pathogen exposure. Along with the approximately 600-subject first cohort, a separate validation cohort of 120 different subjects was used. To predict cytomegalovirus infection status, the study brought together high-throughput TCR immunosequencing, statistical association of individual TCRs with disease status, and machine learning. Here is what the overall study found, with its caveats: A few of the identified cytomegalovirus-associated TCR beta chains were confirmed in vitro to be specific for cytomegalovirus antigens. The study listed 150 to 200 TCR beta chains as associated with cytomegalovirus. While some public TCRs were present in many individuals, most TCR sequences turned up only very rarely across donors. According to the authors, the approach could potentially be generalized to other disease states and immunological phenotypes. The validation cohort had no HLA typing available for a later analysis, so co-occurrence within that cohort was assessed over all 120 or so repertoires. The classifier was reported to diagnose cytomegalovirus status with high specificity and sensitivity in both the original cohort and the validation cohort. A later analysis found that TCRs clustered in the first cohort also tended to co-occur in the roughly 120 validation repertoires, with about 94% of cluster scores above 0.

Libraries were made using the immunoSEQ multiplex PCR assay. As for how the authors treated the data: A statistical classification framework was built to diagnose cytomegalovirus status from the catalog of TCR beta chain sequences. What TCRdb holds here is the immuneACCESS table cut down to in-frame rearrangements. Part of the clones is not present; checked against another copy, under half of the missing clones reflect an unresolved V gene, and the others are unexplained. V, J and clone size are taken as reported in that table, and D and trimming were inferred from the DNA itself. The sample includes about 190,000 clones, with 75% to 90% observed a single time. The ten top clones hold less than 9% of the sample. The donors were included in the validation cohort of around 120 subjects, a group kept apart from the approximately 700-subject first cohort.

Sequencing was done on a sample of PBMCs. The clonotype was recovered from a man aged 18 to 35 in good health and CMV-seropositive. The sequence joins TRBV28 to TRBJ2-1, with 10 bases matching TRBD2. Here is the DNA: TGTGCCAGCAGTTTGACTAGCGGGCGGTACAATGAGCAGTTCTTC. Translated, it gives CASSLTSGRYNEQFF.